The 32 T cell receptor beta chains below all came from one sample that was sequenced in a study of blood T cell repertoires in COVID-19. Only in-frame clones appear in the TCRdb table, and some are missing; sequencing was by immunoSEQ multiplex PCR. In the table there are about 250,000 clones, approximately 84% of which are singletons. The specimen was peripheral blood. The receptors originated from a man aged 45 to 65 with active or convalescent COVID-19.

CDR3 loop: CASSEAPGVKGYTF. For the CDR3, the DNA is TGTGCCAGCAGTGAAGCGCCCGGGGTTAAGGGCTACACCTTC. The chain has TRBV6-1 and TRBJ1-2; D remains unclear. This CDR3 has 14 amino acids. Germline-derived CDR1 and CDR2 are MNHNS and SASEGT. The V end lost 0 bases, the J end lost 8 bases, and 13 bases lay between the germline ends.

V is TRBV6-4 and J is TRBJ1-1; the match to TRBD1 covers 7 bases. V gave up 2 bases and J gave up 11 bases; unmatched junction bases: 8. Per the germline V gene, CDR1 is MRHNA and CDR2 is SNTAGT. This CDR3 is 13 amino acids long. For the CDR3, the DNA is TGTGCCAGCAGTGACACCCCACAGGGGTGGGCTTTCTTT. Its translation: CASSDTPQGWAFF.

The chain is built from TRBV10-3 and TRBJ2-7; a possible D gene is TRBD2 (6 bases). CDR1 is ENHRY, CDR2 SYGVKD, per germline. This CDR3 has 14 residues. Between the trimmed V and J ends, which lost 4 bases and 3 bases, there was a span of 13 bases. CDR3 coding DNA: TGTGCCATCAGTGTATCGGGAGCCGACTACGAGCAGTACTTC. Residues: CAISVSGADYEQYF.

This chain uses TRBV4-2 with TRBJ1-3, with 7 bases fitting TRBD1. The J segment lost 0 bases and the V segment lost 1 base, leaving 15 bases of the junction unmatched. Germline values: CDR1 LGHNA, CDR2 YNFKEQ. CDR3 length: 20 residues. CDR3 coding DNA: TGTGCCAGCAGCCAAGCAGGAAGGGGGCGAAGACAGTACTCTGGAAACACCATATATTTT. This gives the protein CASSQAGRGRRQYSGNTIYF.

The V gene is TRBV6-2 or TRBV6-3, the J gene TRBJ1-5; the D gene is possibly TRBD1 (5 bases). Germline V CDR1 and CDR2: MNHEY, SVGEGT. The CDR3 spans 14 residues. Trimming removed 2 bases at V and 6 bases at J, with 11 bases between. The CDR3 DNA follows: TGTGCCAGCAGTTACCGCCAGGGTAGTCAGCCCCAGCATTTT. Protein product: CASSYRQGSQPQHF.

The rearrangement joins TRBV19 to TRBJ1-6, with 9 bases that match TRBD1. The CDR3 is 15 amino acids. V shed 6 bases, J shed 7 bases, and the junction held 7 bases outside the gene matches. Germline loops: CDR1 LNHDA, CDR2 SQIVND (reference sequence). The CDR3 DNA reads as TGTGCCAGTAGGCCCGGGACAGGGAGAAATTCACCCCTCCACTTT. It translates to CASRPGTGRNSPLHF.

The chain uses TRBV9 and TRBJ2-1; D is unclear. Trimming took off 0 bases at V and 2 bases at J, with 6 bases between the two ends. Germline V gene data show CDR1 as SGDLS and CDR2 as YYNGEE. This CDR3 comprises 14 residues. This CDR3 is CASSVGAPYNEQFF. CDR3 nucleotides: TGTGCCAGCAGCGTAGGAGCCCCCTACAATGAGCAGTTCTTC.

V is TRBV7-2 and J is TRBJ2-7; D is perhaps TRBD1 (6 bases). Germline V gene lookup returns CDR1 SGHTA and CDR2 FQGNSA. This CDR3 spans 13 amino acids. Trimming took 2 bases from V and 9 from J, leaving 14 bases between them. CDR3 protein: CASSLSNTGLQYF. CDR3 coding DNA: TGTGCCAGCAGCTTATCCAATACAGGGTTGCAGTACTTC.

This chain uses TRBV4-1 with TRBJ2-2; perhaps TRBD1 as D (6 bases). V was clipped by 0 bases and J by 5 bases, with 10 bases between them. The CDR3 is 15 residues long. The germline CDR1 and CDR2 sequences are MGHRA and YSYEKL. CDR3 nucleotides: TGCGCCAGCAGCCAAGATGACAGGACGACCGGGGAGCTGTTTTTT. Protein: CASSQDDRTTGELFF.

This clone is a singleton in its sample. The rearrangement links TRBV3-1 (or the pseudogene TRBV3-2) to TRBJ1-3, with 11 bases aligning to TRBD1. The CDR3 is made up of 16 amino acids. Germline trimming cut 0 bases from V and 5 bases from J; bases unmatched to any gene: 3. Germline-derived CDR1 and CDR2 are LGHDT and YNNKEL (reference sequence). Written as DNA, the CDR3 is TGTGCCAGCAGCCAAGATTGGACAGGGGGCCGAAACACCATATATTTT. Translation: CASSQDWTGGRNTIYF.

This sequence joins TRBV2 and TRBJ1-5; 10 bases map to TRBD1. The CDR3 is 14 residues long. Germline assignment: CDR1 SNHLY and CDR2 FYNNEI. With V trimmed by 6 bases and J by 6 bases, 5 bases remained unmatched. CDR3 loop: CASSPRQGAQPQHF. CDR3 nucleotides: TGTGCCAGCAGCCCAAGACAGGGGGCTCAGCCCCAGCATTTT. The variable domain in full, with the rest retrieved from reference TRBV2 and TRBJ1-5, is EPEVTQTPSHQVTQMGQEVILRCVPISNHLYFYWYRQILGQKVEFLVSFYNNEISEKSEIFDDQFSVERPDGSNFTLKIRSTKLEDSAMYFCASSPRQGAQPQHFGDGTRLSIL.

J is TRBJ1-2 and V is TRBV10-3; 8 bases are a match to TRBD1. The CDR3 runs to 13 residues. Germline CDR1 and CDR2: ENHRY and SYGVKD. The ends lost 10 bases at V and 8 bases at J; junction bases unmatched: 12. CDR3 sequence reads: CATHQAGQGGYTF. CDR3 coding DNA: TGTGCCACTCACCAGGCCGGACAGGGAGGCTACACCTTC.

The V and J genes are TRBV5-8 and TRBJ1-6; D is perhaps TRBD1 (6 bases). CDR3 size: 15 residues. Germline CDR1 SGHTS, CDR2 YDEGEE. The V end lost 0 bases, the J end lost 6 bases, and 10 bases lay between the germline ends. The CDR3 reads CASSLGGRGNSPLHF. Written as DNA, the CDR3 is TGTGCCAGCAGCTTGGGTGGCAGGGGTAATTCACCCCTCCACTTT.

The V call is TRBV7-8, the J call TRBJ2-5; 9 nucleotides match TRBD1. This CDR3 has 15 amino acids. Losses at the gene ends were 5 bases for V and 0 bases for J; bases not matched to a gene: 4. Germline assignment: CDR1 SGHVS and CDR2 FQNEAQ. The CDR3 DNA is TGTGCCAGCAGCAGAGACAGGGGGTACCAAGAGACCCAGTACTTC. It codes for CASSRDRGYQETQYF.

This clone was found a few times. The chain recombines TRBV6-2 or TRBV6-3 with TRBJ2-7; 9 bases align to TRBD1. The V and J ends lost 3 bases and 7 bases, in that order; junction bases with no gene match: 16. Germline assignment: CDR1 MNHEY and CDR2 SVGEGT. The length of the CDR3 is 17 residues. Here the CDR3 DNA reads TGTGCCAGCAGTTATAACCGGGACAGGGACCCCTCAAGGGAGCAGTACTTC. This gives the protein CASSYNRDRDPSREQYF.

The V call is TRBV19, the J call TRBJ2-5; TRBD1 is a possible D gene (6 bases). This CDR3 comprises 14 residues. Deletions cut 5 bases from V and 1 base from J, with 11 bases between. Germline V lookup: CDR1 LNHDA, CDR2 SQIVND (reference sequence). The CDR3, as DNA: TGTGCCAGTAGTGCCGGGACAACCCAAGAGACCCAGTACTTC. Protein sequence: CASSAGTTQETQYF.

This chain links TRBV28 with TRBJ1-2; maybe TRBD1 (5 bases). Trimming took off 3 bases at V and 3 bases at J, with 11 bases between the two ends. The CDR3 extends over 14 amino acids. In germline, CDR1 is MDHEN, CDR2 SYDVKM. CDR3 amino acids: CASSLLGGYYGYTF. CDR3 nucleotide sequence: TGTGCCAGCAGTTTGCTGGGGGGGTACTATGGCTACACCTTC.

The chain links TRBV19 to TRBJ1-5; 7 positions match TRBD1. Germline CDR1 is LNHDA and CDR2 is SQIVND (reference sequence). The CDR3 covers 18 residues. With 3 bases clipped from V and 6 bases from J, the junction kept 17 bases outside the gene matches. CDR3 amino acids: CASSMDPTGTDSGQPQHF. The CDR3 DNA is TGTGCCAGTAGTATGGATCCTACCGGGACAGACAGCGGTCAGCCCCAGCATTTT.

The chain carries TRBV27 and TRBJ1-1; 10 nucleotides align to TRBD1. V shed 7 bases, J shed 4 bases, and the junction held 9 bases outside the gene matches. The CDR3 is 15 amino acids. Germline-derived CDR1 and CDR2 are MNHEY and SMNVEV (reference sequence). The chain's CDR3 is CASNFGGTGVTEAFF. As DNA, the CDR3 is TGTGCCAGCAATTTTGGGGGGACAGGGGTCACTGAAGCTTTCTTT.

This clone is a singleton in its sample. V and J are TRBV7-2 and TRBJ2-1, with D perhaps TRBD2 (7 bases). V was pared by 0 bases and J by 6 bases, with 15 bases between. This CDR3 comprises 16 residues. Looked up from germline, CDR1 is SGHTA and CDR2 is FQGNSA. The DNA of the CDR3 is TGTGCCAGCAGCTTAGCTGGAGGGGGGGCCCTCAATGAGCAGTTCTTC. Its translation: CASSLAGGGALNEQFF.

This chain uses TRBV12-3 or TRBV12-4 with TRBJ1-2, with 10 nucleotides matching TRBD1. This CDR3 spans 13 amino acids. V was pared by 4 bases and J by 10 bases, with 6 bases of the junction left unmatched. The DNA of the CDR3 is TGTGCCAGCAGTTCCCGACAGGGGGCGGACTACACCTTC. Its protein product is CASSSRQGADYTF.

The chain is built from TRBV30 and TRBJ1-2; D ambiguous. With 4 bases removed from V and 8 bases from J, the gap between germline ends came to 14 bases. Germline V gene lookup returns CDR1 GTSNPN and CDR2 SVGIG (reference sequence). The CDR3 loop spans 12 amino acids. As DNA, the CDR3 is TGTGCCTGGATTGGAGGCCCTTGGGGCTACACCTTC. It encodes CAWIGGPWGYTF.

V gene TRBV28 combines with J gene TRBJ2-6, with D maybe TRBD2 (5 bases). V was cut by 3 bases and J by 2 bases, with 11 bases left in between. This CDR3 spans 16 amino acids. Germline CDR1 is MDHEN and CDR2 is SYDVKM. CDR3 loop: CASSLVPGAGANVLTF. CDR3 nucleotide sequence: TGTGCCAGCAGTTTGGTTCCCGGGGCTGGGGCCAACGTCCTGACTTTC.

This rearrangement joins TRBV7-2 to TRBJ2-1; TRBD1 is a possible D gene (6 bases). The CDR3 has 14 amino acids. V gave up 4 bases and J gave up 7 bases, with 14 bases separating them. Germline CDR1 reads SGHTA; CDR2 reads FQGNSA. CDR3 coding DNA: TGTGCCAGCAGCTCCGGGACACCAGGAAATGAGCAGTTCTTC. Translation: CASSSGTPGNEQFF.

In DNA, the CDR3 is TGCGCCAGCAATACCCAGGGGGTTGGCTATGGCTACACCTTC. It specifies CASNTQGVGYGYTF. This chain joins TRBV5-1 and TRBJ1-2; 7 bases line up with TRBD1. There are 14 residues in the CDR3. V was clipped by 6 bases and J by 4 bases; unmatched bases: 9. Germline V gene sequence: CDR1 SGHRS, CDR2 YFSETQ.

The genes are TRBV9 and TRBJ1-2, with a weak D call TRBD1 (6 bases). CDR1 is SGDLS and CDR2 is YYNGEE in the germline V gene. CDR3 length: 14 residues. Trimming removed 0 bases at V and 1 base at J, with 7 bases between. The CDR3 is CASSVGTVNYGYTF. CDR3 nucleotide sequence: TGTGCCAGCAGCGTAGGGACAGTTAACTATGGCTACACCTTC. Filled out from reference TRBV9 and TRBJ1-2, the complete variable domain reads DSGVTQTPKHLITATGQRVTLRCSPRSGDLSVYWYQQSLDQGLQFLIQYYNGEERAKGNILERFSAQQFPDLHSELNLSSLELGDSALYFCASSVGTVNYGYTFGSGTRLTVV.

CDR3 amino acids: CATDRGNYGYTF. The CDR3 DNA reads TGTGCCACCGACAGGGGTAACTATGGCTACACCTTC. The V and J genes are TRBV2 and TRBJ1-2; TRBD1 matches 8 bases. The CDR3 loop spans 12 amino acids. The V gene's germline CDR1 is SNHLY and CDR2 FYNNEI. V gave up 10 bases and J gave up 1 base; unmatched junction bases: 2.

This clone was detected only a few times. The V gene is TRBV28, the J gene TRBJ1-5; 10 bases align to TRBD1. There are 16 residues in the CDR3. The germline gives CDR1 MDHEN, CDR2 SYDVKM. V was clipped by 8 bases and J by 2 bases; unmatched bases: 9. For the CDR3, the DNA is TGTGCCAGCCGGGACAGGGGATCTTTCGGCAATCAGCCCCAGCATTTT. This sequence encodes CASRDRGSFGNQPQHF.

CDR3 residues: CASSSRQGVNSPLHF. In DNA, the CDR3 is TGTGCCAGCAGCAGTAGACAGGGAGTAAATTCACCCCTCCACTTT. The chain is built from TRBV5-4 and TRBJ1-6, with TRBD1 identical over 7 bases. Trimming cost V 4 bases and J 7 bases; bases outside gene matches: 8. Germline CDR1 and CDR2: SGHNT and YYREEE (reference sequence). The CDR3 spans 15 residues.

This clone has only one observation. The genes are TRBV13 and TRBJ2-4, with TRBD2 matching over 7 bases. The J segment lost 7 bases and the V segment lost 6 bases, leaving 6 bases of the junction unmatched. The CDR3 has 13 amino acids. Germline values: CDR1 PRHDT, CDR2 FYEKMQ (reference sequence). The CDR3 DNA is TGTGCCAGCAGTCTTCGGGGGGATAACATTCAGTACTTC. Amino acid sequence: CASSLRGDNIQYF.

The rearrangement joins TRBV5-6 to TRBJ1-2, with 7 nucleotides matching TRBD1. The ends lost 4 bases at V and 2 bases at J; junction bases unmatched: 2. The CDR3 covers 13 residues. Per germline, CDR1 SGHDT and CDR2 YYEEEE. The CDR3 coding sequence is TGTGCCAGCAGCGCGGGACAGAACTATGGCTACACCTTC. Residues: CASSAGQNYGYTF.

This clone was counted once. J is TRBJ2-5 and V is TRBV5-5, with 8 bases matching TRBD2. Losses at the gene ends were 4 bases for V and 2 bases for J; bases not matched to a gene: 7. This CDR3 has 15 amino acids. From germline, CDR1 is SGHKS and CDR2 YYEKEE (reference sequence). As DNA, the CDR3 is TGTGCCAGCAGCCCCAGCGGGGGACTTCAAGAGACCCAGTACTTC. Protein product: CASSPSGGLQETQYF.